The present T cell receptor beta chain was sequenced within a study of T cell responses to AZD1222 COVID-19 vaccine. Study-level points and caveats: Clonal diversity was possibly underestimated; the donors were predominantly white British and more often female.

Sequencing was performed with immunoSEQ multiplex PCR; in TCRdb, only in-frame clones are kept and a portion is missing. The profile covers tens of thousands of clones, with 90% appearing a single time and less than 6% taken by the ten largest. With regard to this clone: Its antigen is undetermined.

The sequences come from peripheral blood, collected 28 days after the second AZD1222 dose. This TCR was sampled from an adult who received the AZD1222 COVID-19 vaccine.

The CDR3 loop reads CAIWGGTGENQPQHF. For the CDR3, the DNA is TGTGCCATTTGGGGTGGGACAGGGGAGAATCAGCCCCAGCATTTT. The chain joins TRBV6-5 to TRBJ1-5, with TRBD1 matching over 10 bases. The germline gives CDR1 MNHEY, CDR2 SVGAGI. CDR3 size: 15 residues. Trimming took 10 bases from V and 4 from J; bases not matched to a gene: 10.